This TCR beta chain was observed in a study of OX40 agonist ivuxolimab in advanced cancers. TCRdb's table, derived via immunoSEQ multiplex PCR, lists solely in-frame clones and lacks some. The data contain approximately 99,000 clones, 95% to 96% of them singletons. CDR1 SEHNR and CDR2 FQNEAQ come from the germline V gene (reference sequence). V lost 5 bases and J lost 5; bases outside the gene matches: 13. The CDR3 length is 17 residues. The sequence derives from an adult with an advanced solid tumor such as melanoma, head and neck, liver or kidney cancer. The V gene is TRBV7-9, the J gene TRBJ2-3; 10 positions match TRBD2. The input for sequencing was CD4+ or CD8+ T cells sorted from blood, taken in a trial of the OX40 agonist ivuxolimab. The CDR3 DNA reads as TGTGCCAGCAGCCCGATAGCGGGAGGTATTAACAGAGATACGCAGTATTTT. It is translated as CASSPIAGGINRDTQYF.